This is a list of T cell receptor beta chains from one sample in a study of T cells expressing NK-cell markers. TCRdb re-called the 5' RACE reads; one entry per CDR3 protein, DNA not given. Its table lists 130,000 to 150,000 distinct CDR3 sequences. The sequenced material came from blood T cells: a sorted CD56 or NKG2C T cell subset, CD4+ or CD8+ T cells, or bulk PBMC T cells (not recorded which). All receptors come from a young man in good health. CDR3s include the opening cysteine and the closing phenylalanine or tryptophan. Fields, in order: V gene, J gene, CDR3 protein.

V gene: TRBV12-3/TRBV12-4
J gene: TRBJ2-2
CDR3 protein: CASSRVASGRNTGELFF

V gene: TRBV4-3
J gene: TRBJ2-3
CDR3 protein: CASSQDGRDGTDTQYF

V gene: TRBV5-4
J gene: TRBJ2-2
CDR3 protein: CASSLEPRSDGQLFF

V gene: TRBV7-9
J gene: TRBJ2-1
CDR3 protein: CASSFGGSYDEQFF

V gene: TRBV7-8
J gene: TRBJ2-1
CDR3 protein: CASSAGLAGYNEQFF

V gene: TRBV7-9
J gene: TRBJ2-5
CDR3 protein: CASSSKMGAETQYF

V gene: TRBV4-2
J gene: TRBJ2-1
CDR3 protein: CASSPLTNEQFF

V gene: TRBV4-3
J gene: TRBJ2-1
CDR3 protein: CASSGPLGLQNEQFF

V gene: TRBV11-2
J gene: TRBJ2-5
CDR3 protein: CASSGVAIQETQYF

V gene: TRBV3-1
J gene: TRBJ2-3
CDR3 protein: CASSQERATDTQYF